Listed here are 26 T cell receptor beta chains from one sample, sequenced in a study of blood T cell repertoires in COVID-19. TCRdb's table, derived via immunoSEQ multiplex PCR, lists solely in-frame clones and lacks some. The table shows approximately 240,000 clones, with approximately 84% occurring only once. Sequenced input: peripheral blood. Source of these receptors: a woman in her thirties who had recovered from COVID-19.

This clone was seen once. The V gene is TRBV6-5, the J gene TRBJ1-5; tentatively, D is TRBD1 (5 bases). V was trimmed by 2 bases and J by 1 base, leaving 9 bases between them. The CDR3 is 15 residues long. CDR1 is MNHEY and CDR2 is SVGAGI in the germline V gene. The CDR3 region has the DNA TGTGCCAGCAGTTACCGACAGCAGAGCAATCAGCCCCAGCATTTT. This sequence encodes CASSYRQQSNQPQHF.

The DNA of the CDR3 is TGTGCCAGCAGTTTCTCCGGGACAGGGGGCAACGAGCAGTACTTC. Protein product: CASSFSGTGGNEQYF. The V gene is TRBV28, the J gene TRBJ2-7, with 12 bases that match TRBD1. After removal of 3 bases from V and 5 bases from J, the junction contained 5 bases not matched to a gene. The CDR3 has 15 residues. Germline CDR1 is MDHEN and CDR2 is SYDVKM. The full variable domain, in which reference TRBV28 and TRBJ2-7 provide the parts outside the CDR3, is DVKVTQSSRYLVKRTGEKVFLECVQDMDHENMFWYRQDPGLGLRLIYFSYDVKMKEKGDIPEGYSVSREKKERFSLILESASTNQTSMYLCASSFSGTGGNEQYFGPGTRLTVT.

This clone was seen a handful of times. The rearrangement links TRBV11-1 to TRBJ1-1; no clear D gene. CDR1 SGHAT and CDR2 FQDESV come from the germline V gene (reference sequence). The CDR3 spans 14 residues. V dropped 5 bases and J dropped 5 bases, with 15 bases sitting between them. This CDR3 reads CASSPNLRDTEAFF. In DNA form, the CDR3 reads TGTGCCAGCAGCCCAAACTTGAGGGATACTGAAGCTTTCTTT.

For the CDR3, the DNA is TGTGCCAGCAGCGTAAAGCGGGAGGGGGGCGATACGCAGTATTTT. It encodes CASSVKREGGDTQYF. V gene TRBV9 combines with J gene TRBJ2-3; 10 positions match TRBD2. The germline V gene has CDR1 SGDLS and CDR2 YYNGEE. V gave up 1 base and J gave up 6 bases; unmatched junction bases: 5. The CDR3 is 15 residues long. The whole variable domain, filled in from reference TRBV9 and TRBJ2-3, reads DSGVTQTPKHLITATGQRVTLRCSPRSGDLSVYWYQQSLDQGLQFLIQYYNGEERAKGNILERFSAQQFPDLHSELNLSSLELGDSALYFCASSVKREGGDTQYFGPGTRLTVL.

CDR3: CASRGGITDTQYF. The CDR3 nucleotides read TGTGCCAGCAGGGGGGGAATCACAGATACGCAGTATTTT. This rearrangement joins TRBV25-1 to TRBJ2-3, with D possibly TRBD2 on 6 matching bases. Germline assignment: CDR1 MGHDK and CDR2 SYGVNS. V was cut by 6 bases and J by 2 bases, with 9 bases left in between. The CDR3 is made up of 13 amino acids.

The chain links TRBV9 to TRBJ2-7; possibly TRBD2 for D (6 bases). Germline-derived CDR1 and CDR2 are SGDLS and YYNGEE. With 4 bases removed from V and 2 bases from J, the gap between germline ends came to 16 bases. CDR3 length equals 15 residues. CDR3 coding DNA: TGTGCCAGCAGCCCGAACCAGCGGGCCACCTACGAGCAGTACTTC. It translates to CASSPNQRATYEQYF.

The V and J genes are TRBV9 and TRBJ1-4; 7 bases map to TRBD1. The CDR3 has 15 amino acids. Germline loops: CDR1 SGDLS, CDR2 YYNGEE. V lost 3 bases and J lost 3; bases outside the gene matches: 5. The CDR3 loop reads CASSETGIPNEKLFF. CDR3 DNA: TGTGCCAGCAGCGAGACAGGGATTCCTAATGAAAAACTGTTTTTT.

This chain connects TRBV10-3 to TRBJ2-1; no clear D. V lost 3 bases to trimming and J lost 0 bases, with 12 bases between them. The CDR3 is made up of 16 amino acids. Germline CDR1 reads ENHRY; CDR2 reads SYGVKD. The CDR3 nucleotides read TGTGCCATCAGTGAACGGTCTCGAAGCTCCTACAATGAGCAGTTCTTC. Translating it yields CAISERSRSSYNEQFF.

J is TRBJ1-3 and V is TRBV18, with 8 bases identical to TRBD1. The CDR3 has 19 residues. V was clipped by 0 bases and J by 0 bases; unmatched bases: 10. Germline lookup yields CDR1 KGHSH and CDR2 LQKENI. In DNA, the CDR3 is TGTGCCAGCTCACCACCATCAGGGGGCTATTCTAGCTCTGGAAACACCATATATTTT. Residues: CASSPPSGGYSSSGNTIYF.

V usage is TRBV3-1 (or the pseudogene TRBV3-2) and J usage is TRBJ1-5; unclear D gene. This CDR3 spans 14 amino acids. Germline CDR1 LGHDT, CDR2 YNNKEL (reference sequence). V gave up 0 bases and J gave up 0 bases, with 3 bases separating them. The CDR3 DNA reads as TGTGCCAGCAGCCAAGACTATAGCAATCAGCCCCAGCATTTT. As protein: CASSQDYSNQPQHF.

This clone was detected only once. The chain has TRBV25-1 and TRBJ1-2, with a tentative D call TRBD1 (6 bases). The V gene's germline CDR1 is MGHDK and CDR2 SYGVNS. The CDR3 runs to 14 residues. With 4 bases removed from V and 4 bases from J, the gap between germline ends came to 13 bases. CDR3 protein: CASSGEGGVYGYTF. The CDR3, as DNA: TGTGCCAGCAGTGGGGAGGGGGGCGTCTATGGCTACACCTTC.

J is TRBJ2-1 and V is TRBV5-4; TRBD1 aligns across 10 bases. This CDR3 is built from 16 residues. The V gene end was trimmed by 3 bases and the J gene end by 6 bases; junction bases not matched to a gene: 9. CDR1 is SGHNT and CDR2 is YYREEE in the germline V gene (reference sequence). Here the CDR3 reads CASSSPTGGASNEQFF. As DNA, the CDR3 is TGTGCCAGCAGCTCGCCGACAGGGGGCGCATCCAATGAGCAGTTCTTC.

This rearrangement joins TRBV28 to TRBJ2-5, with a possible D match to TRBD2 (6 bases). Germline CDR1 MDHEN, CDR2 SYDVKM. V shed 3 bases and J shed 2 bases, with 25 bases lying between them. The CDR3 covers 19 residues. CDR3 sequence (DNA): TGTGCCAGCAGTTTTCTCAATTACGGAGGTAGCGGCTTGCAAGAGACCCAGTACTTC. Translating it yields CASSFLNYGGSGLQETQYF.

To note about this clone: Other DNA variants within this sample encode the same CDR3. The chain is built from TRBV19 and TRBJ1-5, with 9 positions matching TRBD1. V dropped 3 bases and J dropped 6; count of bases not matched to a gene: 0. The CDR3 is made up of 13 amino acids. Per the germline V gene, CDR1 is LNHDA and CDR2 is SQIVND (reference sequence). Here the CDR3 reads CASSMGQGQPQHF. CDR3 bases: TGTGCCAGTAGTATGGGACAGGGTCAGCCCCAGCATTTT.

V and J are TRBV11-2 and TRBJ2-3, with 9 nucleotides matching TRBD2. The V gene end was trimmed by 6 bases and the J gene end by 0 bases; junction bases not matched to a gene: 7. Per the germline V gene, CDR1 is SGHAT and CDR2 is FQNNGV. The CDR3 sequence is 16 residues long. CDR3 nucleotide sequence: TGTGCCAGCAGTTCTCCTAGCGGGACGAGCACAGATACGCAGTATTTT. Amino acid sequence: CASSSPSGTSTDTQYF.

This clone was recorded only once. The chain carries TRBV10-3 and TRBJ2-3; the match to TRBD2 covers 7 bases. The ends lost 11 bases at V and 3 bases at J; junction bases unmatched: 5. The CDR3 extends over 12 amino acids. From germline, CDR1 is ENHRY and CDR2 SYGVKD. CDR3 DNA sequence: TGTGCCGGGGGGGGAGAGACAGATACGCAGTATTTT. Encoded protein: CAGGGETDTQYF.

Note on this clone: An end of the junction does not agree with germline; a read error may underlie this. Written as DNA, the CDR3 is TGTGCCAGCAGCCCACGACTAGCGGGAGCCCACTTC. As protein: CASSPRLAGAHF. This chain joins TRBV4-2 and TRBJ2-7; TRBD2 agrees at 12 bases. Germline V CDR1 and CDR2: LGHNA, YNFKEQ. The CDR3 length is 12 residues.

The chain employs TRBV24-1 and TRBJ2-5; 12 bases match TRBD2. Germline trimming cut 7 bases from V and 4 bases from J; bases unmatched to any gene: 0. The CDR3 sequence is 13 residues long. Per germline, CDR1 KGHDR and CDR2 SFDVKD. CDR3 protein: CATRLAGGETQYF. CDR3 in DNA: TGTGCCACCAGACTAGCGGGAGGAGAGACCCAGTACTTC.

The chain is built from TRBV19 and TRBJ1-2; unclear D gene. CDR1 and CDR2 (germline): LNHDA, SQIVND (reference sequence). V lost 3 bases to trimming and J lost 7 bases, with 15 bases between them. The CDR3 loop spans 14 amino acids. As DNA, the CDR3 is TGTGCCAGTAGTATCGCGGAGGACGGCTTTGGCTACACCTTC. It specifies CASSIAEDGFGYTF.

In its sample, this clone was seen a few times. The CDR3 region has the DNA TGTGCCAGCAGCTTGGAATTTAGCAGTCACAATGAGCAGTTCTTC. This sequence encodes CASSLEFSSHNEQFF. V gene TRBV5-4 combines with J gene TRBJ2-1, with no clear D. The CDR3 spans 15 residues. V lost 0 bases, J lost 5 bases, and 12 bases lay in between. The V gene's germline CDR1 is SGHNT and CDR2 YYREEE (reference sequence).

This clone showed up just a few times. The genes are TRBV6-5 and TRBJ1-1, with TRBD1 matching over 8 bases. The CDR3 has 13 amino acids. The germline V gene encodes CDR1 MNHEY and CDR2 SVGAGI. J was trimmed by 5 bases and V by 5 bases; bases with no gene match: 4. In nucleotides, the CDR3 is TGTGCCAGCAGTCCCAGGGGGCTAACTGAAGCTTTCTTT. Amino acids: CASSPRGLTEAFF.

The J gene is TRBJ2-3, the V gene TRBV5-4; D is unresolved. There are 14 residues in the CDR3. The V and J ends lost 4 bases and 2 bases respectively, with 11 bases between them. The V gene's germline CDR1 is SGHNT and CDR2 YYREEE (reference sequence). CDR3 DNA: TGTGCCAGCAGCGCCGACAAGTACACAGATACGCAGTATTTT. This codes for CASSADKYTDTQYF. The complete variable domain, with remaining parts taken from reference TRBV5-4 and TRBJ2-3, reads ETGVTQSPTHLIKTRGQQVTLRCSSQSGHNTVSWYQQALGQGPQFIFQYYREEENGRGNFPPRFSGLQFPNYSSELNVNALELDDSALYLCASSADKYTDTQYFGPGTRLTVL.

This clone was observed a few times. The genes are TRBV6-1 and TRBJ1-3; D is undetermined. The CDR3 runs to 15 residues. Germline CDR1 is MNHNS and CDR2 is SASEGT. V was trimmed by 1 base and J by 0 bases, leaving 7 bases between them. The CDR3 sequence is CASSEGRHSGNTIYF. The CDR3 DNA sequence: TGTGCCAGCAGTGAAGGGCGGCACTCTGGAAACACCATATATTTT.

The rearrangement joins TRBV7-8 to TRBJ1-1; the match to TRBD1 covers 7 bases. Germline assignment: CDR1 SGHVS and CDR2 FQNEAQ. This CDR3 contains 13 residues. V lost 5 bases to trimming and J lost 3 bases; unmatched junction nucleotides: 3. The CDR3 coding sequence is TGTGCCAGCAGCCTCCAGGGGGACACTGAAGCTTTCTTT. It codes for CASSLQGDTEAFF.

This clone has a handful of counts. This rearrangement joins TRBV19 to TRBJ2-2; TRBD1 matches at 7 bases. Losses at the gene ends were 7 bases for V and 5 bases for J; bases not matched to a gene: 10. The CDR3 runs 15 residues. Germline values: CDR1 LNHDA, CDR2 SQIVND (reference sequence). The CDR3 is CASILDRAGTGELFF. CDR3 DNA: TGTGCCAGTATCTTAGACAGGGCTGGTACCGGGGAGCTGTTTTTT.

The chain combines TRBV6-5 with TRBJ2-5; TRBD2 agrees at 10 bases. Germline CDR1 and CDR2: MNHEY and SVGAGI. V was pared by 5 bases and J by 1 base, with 4 bases of the junction left unmatched. This CDR3 has 15 residues. CDR3 amino acids: CASSTAGGAQETQYF. CDR3 nucleotides: TGTGCCAGCAGTACAGCGGGAGGGGCCCAAGAGACCCAGTACTTC.